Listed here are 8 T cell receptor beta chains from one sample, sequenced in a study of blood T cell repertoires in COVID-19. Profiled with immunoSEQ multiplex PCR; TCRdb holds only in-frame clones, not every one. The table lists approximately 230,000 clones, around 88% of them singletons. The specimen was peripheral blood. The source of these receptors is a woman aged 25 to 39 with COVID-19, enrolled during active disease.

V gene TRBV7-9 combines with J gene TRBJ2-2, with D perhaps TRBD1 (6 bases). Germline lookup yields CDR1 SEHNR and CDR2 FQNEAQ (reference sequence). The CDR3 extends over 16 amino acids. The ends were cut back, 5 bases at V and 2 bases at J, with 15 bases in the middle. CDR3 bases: TGTGCCAGCAGCACCCGACAGGCGCTAAACACCGGGGAGCTGTTTTTT. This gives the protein CASSTRQALNTGELFF.

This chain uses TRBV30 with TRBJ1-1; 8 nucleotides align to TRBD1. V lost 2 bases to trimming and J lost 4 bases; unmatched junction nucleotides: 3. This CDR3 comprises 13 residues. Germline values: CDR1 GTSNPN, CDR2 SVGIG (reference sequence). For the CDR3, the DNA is TGTGCCTGGAGTAGTACAGGGGGCACTGAAGCTTTCTTT. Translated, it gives CAWSSTGGTEAFF.

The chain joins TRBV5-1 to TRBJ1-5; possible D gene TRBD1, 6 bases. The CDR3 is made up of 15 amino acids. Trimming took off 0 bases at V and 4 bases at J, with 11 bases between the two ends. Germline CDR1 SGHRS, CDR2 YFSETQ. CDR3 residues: CASSLGAGVNQPQHF. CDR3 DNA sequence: TGCGCCAGCAGCTTGGGTGCAGGGGTGAATCAGCCCCAGCATTTT. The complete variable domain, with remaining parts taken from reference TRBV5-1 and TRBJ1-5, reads KAGVTQTPRYLIKTRGQQVTLSCSPISGHRSVSWYQQTPGQGLQFLFEYFSETQRNKGNFPGRFSGRQFSNSRSEMNVSTLELGDSALYLCASSLGAGVNQPQHFGDGTRLSIL.

CDR3 DNA sequence: TGTGCCAGCAGCTTAGGTAGTGGAGCGGAGACCCAGTACTTC. It encodes CASSLGSGAETQYF. This chain links TRBV7-9 with TRBJ2-5; no firm D call. V lost 1 base, J lost 5 bases, and 11 bases lay in between. Germline values: CDR1 SEHNR, CDR2 FQNEAQ (reference sequence). The CDR3 totals 14 residues.

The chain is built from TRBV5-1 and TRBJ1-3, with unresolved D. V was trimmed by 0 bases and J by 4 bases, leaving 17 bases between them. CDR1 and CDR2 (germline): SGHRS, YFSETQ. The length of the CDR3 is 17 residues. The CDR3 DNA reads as TGCGCCAGCAGCTTGGTCGCCGCTGGAGGTGGAGGAAACACCATATATTTT. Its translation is CASSLVAAGGGGNTIYF.

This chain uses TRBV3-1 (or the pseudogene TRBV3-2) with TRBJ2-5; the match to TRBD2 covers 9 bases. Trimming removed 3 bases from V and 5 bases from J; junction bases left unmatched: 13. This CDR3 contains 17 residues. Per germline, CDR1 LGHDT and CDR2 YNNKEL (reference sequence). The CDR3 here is CASSQGFSGGRRETQYF. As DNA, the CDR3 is TGTGCCAGCAGCCAGGGTTTTAGCGGGGGCCGCCGGGAGACCCAGTACTTC.

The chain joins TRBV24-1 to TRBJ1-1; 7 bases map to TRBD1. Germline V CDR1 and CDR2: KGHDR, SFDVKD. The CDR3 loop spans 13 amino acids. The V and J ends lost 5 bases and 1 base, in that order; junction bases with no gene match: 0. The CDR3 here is CATSGQGNTEAFF. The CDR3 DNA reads TGTGCCACCAGTGGACAGGGGAACACTGAAGCTTTCTTT.

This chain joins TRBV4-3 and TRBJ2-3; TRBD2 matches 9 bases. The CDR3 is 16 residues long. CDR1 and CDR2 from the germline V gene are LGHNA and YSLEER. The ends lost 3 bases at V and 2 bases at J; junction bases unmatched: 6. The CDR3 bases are TGCGCCAGCAGCCAGGCTAGCGGGGCCCTCACAGATACGCAGTATTTT. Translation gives CASSQASGALTDTQYF.